These 25 T cell receptor beta chains were sequenced from one sample in a study of blood T cell repertoires in COVID-19. Generated by immunoSEQ multiplex PCR, the TCRdb table keeps only in-frame clones and is missing some. Among fewer than 200,000 clones, roughly 78% were seen once, and the ten largest hold 8.1%. Material for sequencing was peripheral blood. These receptor sequences come from a woman aged 55-69 years with COVID-19, enrolled during active disease.

The rearrangement links TRBV18 to TRBJ2-7; 7 bases map to TRBD2. The V segment lost 4 bases and the J segment 4 bases; nucleotides outside the gene matches: 4. Germline CDR1 is KGHSH and CDR2 is LQKENI. The CDR3 consists of 13 residues. In DNA form, the CDR3 reads TGTGCCAGCTCACTAAGCGGGGAGTACGAGCAGTACGTC. Its translation: CASSLSGEYEQYV.

V and J are TRBV30 and TRBJ1-1; D gene uncertain. The V gene's germline CDR1 is GTSNPN and CDR2 SVGIG (reference sequence). V was trimmed by 0 bases and J by 3 bases, leaving 8 bases between them. CDR3 length equals 13 residues. The CDR3 DNA follows: TGTGCCTGGAGTGTAGACATATACACTGAAGCTTTCTTT. It translates to CAWSVDIYTEAFF. The full variable domain, in which reference TRBV30 and TRBJ1-1 provide the parts outside the CDR3, is SQTIHQWPATLVQPVGSPLSLECTVEGTSNPNLYWYRQAAGRGLQLLFYSVGIGQISSEVPQNLSASRPQDRQFILSSKKLLLSDSGFYLCAWSVDIYTEAFFGQGTRLTVV.

This rearrangement joins TRBV5-4 to TRBJ2-3; a possible D gene is TRBD2 (6 bases). The V end lost 4 bases, the J end lost 5 bases, and 14 bases lay between the germline ends. Germline V CDR1 and CDR2: SGHNT, YYREEE (reference sequence). The CDR3 is 14 residues long. The CDR3 DNA is TGTGCCAGCAGCGCCGGAGGGCTTGGAGATACGCAGTATTTT. Its protein is CASSAGGLGDTQYF. The entire variable domain, with the rest obtained from reference TRBV5-4 and TRBJ2-3, is as follows: ETGVTQSPTHLIKTRGQQVTLRCSSQSGHNTVSWYQQALGQGPQFIFQYYREEENGRGNFPPRFSGLQFPNYSSELNVNALELDDSALYLCASSAGGLGDTQYFGPGTRLTVL.

V gene TRBV9 combines with J gene TRBJ1-1, with D possibly matching TRBD1 (6 bases). V lost 8 bases and J 5 bases, leaving 16 bases between the germline ends. Germline values: CDR1 SGDLS, CDR2 YYNGEE. This CDR3 comprises 13 residues. CDR3 in amino acids: CASAQGLWTEAFF. The CDR3 DNA is TGTGCCAGTGCGCAGGGGTTGTGGACTGAAGCTTTCTTT.

This clone was detected only once. V is TRBV18 and J is TRBJ2-1, with D possibly being TRBD2 (5 bases). The CDR3 sequence is 16 residues long. V lost 3 bases and J 5 bases, leaving 17 bases between the germline ends. Germline-derived CDR1 and CDR2 are KGHSH and LQKENI. The CDR3 nucleotides are TGTGCCAGCTCACCCCAGTCGGCCCACGGGAACAATGAGCAGTTCTTC. Translated, it gives CASSPQSAHGNNEQFF.

V gene TRBV9 combines with J gene TRBJ2-2; weak D call: TRBD2 (5 bases). Germline V gene sequence: CDR1 SGDLS, CDR2 YYNGEE. Trimming took off 0 bases at V and 5 bases at J, with 14 bases between the two ends. CDR3 length: 16 amino acids. The CDR3 DNA follows: TGTGCCAGCAGCGTAGGCGTGGGAGTCCGTACCGGGGAGCTGTTTTTT. Amino acids: CASSVGVGVRTGELFF.

V and J are TRBV30 and TRBJ2-6; D remains ambiguous. Germline V gives CDR1 GTSNPN, CDR2 SVGIG (reference sequence). The V end lost 0 bases, the J end lost 4 bases, and 10 bases lay between the germline ends. The CDR3 is 15 amino acids. CDR3 in amino acids: CAWSVQVPGANVLTF. The CDR3 nucleotides are TGTGCCTGGAGTGTCCAGGTTCCCGGGGCCAACGTCCTGACTTTC.

The table lists this clone with a count of one. This sequence joins TRBV5-4 and TRBJ2-2; D is perhaps TRBD1 (6 bases). Germline lookup yields CDR1 SGHNT and CDR2 YYREEE (reference sequence). There are 15 residues in the CDR3. With 2 bases removed from V and 4 bases from J, the gap between germline ends came to 12 bases. The CDR3 DNA reads TGTGCCAGCAGCTTCCCCGGGACAATCACCGGGGAGCTGTTTTTT. Protein product: CASSFPGTITGELFF.

The chain couples TRBV7-3 to TRBJ1-1; 7 bases are a match to TRBD1. V was clipped by 4 bases and J by 9 bases; unmatched bases: 14. Germline V gene data show CDR1 as SGHTA and CDR2 as FQGTGA. This CDR3 comprises 15 residues. DNA for the CDR3: TGTGCCAGCAGCTCAGTAGGGACAGCCCCCAGAAAAGCTTTCTTT. Protein product: CASSSVGTAPRKAFF. Drawing the rest from reference TRBV7-3 and TRBJ1-1, the complete variable domain is GAGVSQTPSNKVTEKGKYVELRCDPISGHTALYWYRQSLGQGPEFLIYFQGTGAADDSGLPNDRFFAVRPEGSVSTLKIQRTERGDSAVYLCASSSVGTAPRKAFFGQGTRLTVV.

The chain joins TRBV27 to TRBJ2-1; TRBD2 agrees at 12 bases. CDR1 is MNHEY and CDR2 is SMNVEV in the germline V gene (reference sequence). This CDR3 spans 14 amino acids. With 10 bases clipped from V and 7 bases from J, the junction kept 8 bases outside the gene matches. CDR3 residues: CAIRPGLAGNEQFF. The DNA for the CDR3 is TGTGCCATCCGACCGGGACTAGCGGGTAATGAGCAGTTCTTC.

The chain combines TRBV28 with TRBJ2-1; the D is unclear. Trimming removed 5 bases from V and 8 bases from J, with 16 bases in between. This CDR3 is built from 14 residues. Germline values: CDR1 MDHEN, CDR2 SYDVKM. The CDR3 reads CASSKSPSNDEQFF. CDR3 bases: TGTGCCAGCAGTAAGTCCCCTAGTAATGATGAGCAGTTCTTC. Supplemented by reference TRBV28 and TRBJ2-1, the full variable domain reads DVKVTQSSRYLVKRTGEKVFLECVQDMDHENMFWYRQDPGLGLRLIYFSYDVKMKEKGDIPEGYSVSREKKERFSLILESASTNQTSMYLCASSKSPSNDEQFFGPGTRLTVL.

The chain joins TRBV2 to TRBJ2-7; a possible D gene is TRBD2 (6 bases). V dropped 8 bases and J dropped 3 bases, with 17 bases sitting between them. The CDR3 covers 14 residues. From germline, CDR1 is SNHLY and CDR2 FYNNEI. CDR3 region: CASLLIGGSYEQYF. The CDR3 DNA is TGTGCCAGCCTCCTAATCGGAGGGAGCTACGAGCAGTACTTC.

This chain links TRBV19 with TRBJ2-4; D is uncertain. CDR3 size: 16 residues. Trimming took 5 bases from V and 0 from J, leaving 14 bases between them. Germline loops: CDR1 LNHDA, CDR2 SQIVND (reference sequence). The DNA of the CDR3 is TGTGCCAGTAGTTCCATGTCCAATTTAGCCAAAAACATTCAGTACTTC. Its protein product is CASSSMSNLAKNIQYF.

This sequence joins TRBV10-3 and TRBJ1-1; no definite D call. This CDR3 comprises 12 residues. From germline, CDR1 is ENHRY and CDR2 SYGVKD. With 4 bases removed from V and 1 base from J, the gap between germline ends came to 4 bases. This CDR3 is CAISVGNTEAFF. The CDR3 DNA reads as TGTGCCATCAGTGTCGGGAACACTGAAGCTTTCTTT.

J is TRBJ2-1 and V is TRBV29-1; possibly TRBD2 for D (5 bases). The CDR3 runs 15 residues. Trimming took off 2 bases at V and 7 bases at J, with 18 bases between the two ends. Germline V gene data show CDR1 as SQVTM and CDR2 as ANQGSEA. The CDR3 DNA sequence: TGCAGCGTTGAACGGAGATTGGCTAGCCCAAATGAGCAGTTCTTC. Translation gives CSVERRLASPNEQFF.

This sequence joins TRBV9 and TRBJ1-2; D is ambiguous. The CDR3 spans 13 residues. In germline, CDR1 is SGDLS, CDR2 YYNGEE. The ends were cut back, 0 bases at V and 5 bases at J, with 8 bases in the middle. Here the CDR3 reads CASSVGTAYGYTF. The CDR3 DNA sequence: TGTGCCAGCAGCGTAGGGACTGCGTATGGCTACACCTTC.

CDR3 nucleotide sequence: TGTGCCAGCAGTGAAACAGGGGCCTATGGCTACACCTTC. Translating gives CASSETGAYGYTF. The gene calls are TRBV28 and TRBJ1-2; TRBD1 agrees at 7 bases. V lost 5 bases and J lost 4; bases outside the gene matches: 4. This CDR3 contains 13 residues. Looked up from germline, CDR1 is MDHEN and CDR2 is SYDVKM.

The chain is built from TRBV6-4 and TRBJ2-3; TRBD2 is a possible D gene (6 bases). The germline V and J ends were trimmed by 0 bases and 1 base, with 8 bases remaining between them. Germline CDR1 is MRHNA and CDR2 is SNTAGT. The CDR3 has 15 amino acids. The CDR3 bases are TGTGCCAGCAGTGACTCGGGCGGGGGCACAGATACGCAGTATTTT. This gives the protein CASSDSGGGTDTQYF.

This clone turned up a few times. The CDR3 DNA follows: TGTGCCAGTAGCCTTGACCCACTGGCTCGGGGGACTGAAGCTTTCTTT. Its translation is CASSLDPLARGTEAFF. The V call is TRBV19, the J call TRBJ1-1; possibly TRBD1 for D (5 bases). V dropped 6 bases and J dropped 5 bases, with 22 bases sitting between them. CDR1 is LNHDA, CDR2 SQIVND, per germline (reference sequence). This CDR3 has 16 residues. Full variable domain (outside the CDR3, taken from reference TRBV19 and TRBJ1-1): DGGITQSPKYLFRKEGQNVTLSCEQNLNHDAMYWYRQDPGQGLRLIYYSQIVNDFQKGDIAEGYSVSREKKESFPLTVTSAQKNPTAFYLCASSLDPLARGTEAFFGQGTRLTVV.

This clone has a single count. CDR3 loop: CASSLPGGATNEKLFF. Here the CDR3 DNA reads TGTGCCAGCAGCCTGCCAGGGGGAGCAACTAATGAAAAACTGTTTTTT. The V and J genes are TRBV28 and TRBJ1-4; 7 bases are a match to TRBD1. CDR1 MDHEN and CDR2 SYDVKM come from the germline V gene. V dropped 6 bases and J dropped 0; count of bases not matched to a gene: 7. This CDR3 region has 16 residues.

This sequence joins TRBV7-9 and TRBJ2-5, with 10 bases lining up with TRBD1. The germline gives CDR1 SEHNR, CDR2 FQNEAQ (reference sequence). V lost 5 bases to trimming and J lost 4 bases; unmatched junction nucleotides: 7. This CDR3 has 15 amino acids. The CDR3 sequence is CASSRPGQGIETQYF. The CDR3 DNA sequence: TGTGCCAGCAGCCGACCGGGACAGGGGATAGAGACCCAGTACTTC.

The chain is built from TRBV27 and TRBJ2-3; D is uncertain. Per the germline V gene, CDR1 is MNHEY and CDR2 is SMNVEV (reference sequence). The length of the CDR3 is 16 residues. V dropped 5 bases and J dropped 0 bases, with 15 bases sitting between them. Written as DNA, the CDR3 is TGTGCCAGCAGTCCTCTCGTGGAGTCTAGCACAGATACGCAGTATTTT. This gives the protein CASSPLVESSTDTQYF.

The chain carries TRBV11-2 and TRBJ1-6; TRBD1 matches at 9 bases. The ends lost 4 bases at V and 10 bases at J; junction bases unmatched: 5. CDR1 SGHAT and CDR2 FQNNGV come from the germline V gene. The CDR3 contains 14 residues. CDR3 coding DNA: TGTGCCAGCAGCTGGACAGGGGCTGGATCACCCCTCCACTTT. Its translation is CASSWTGAGSPLHF. The variable domain in full, completed from reference TRBV11-2 and TRBJ1-6, reads EAGVAQSPRYKIIEKRQSVAFWCNPISGHATLYWYQQILGQGPKLLIQFQNNGVVDDSQLPKDRFSAERLKGVDSTLKIQPAKLEDSAVYLCASSWTGAGSPLHFGNGTRLTVT.

The CDR3 nucleotides are TGTGCCAGCAGCTTTGATACTAGCGGGGGCTGGGATGAGCAGTTCTTC. Protein product: CASSFDTSGGWDEQFF. The V and J genes are TRBV5-6 and TRBJ2-1; 11 bases fit TRBD2. Trimming cost V 2 bases and J 8 bases; bases outside gene matches: 9. This CDR3 region has 16 residues. CDR1 and CDR2 from the germline V gene are SGHDT and YYEEEE.

V and J are TRBV5-1 and TRBJ1-6; D not certain. CDR1 and CDR2 from the germline V gene are SGHRS and YFSETQ. This CDR3 comprises 17 residues. V shed 1 base and J shed 4 bases, with 15 bases lying between them. The CDR3 region has the DNA TGCGCCAGCAGCTTGAGTTCCCCCGTCAGGTATAATTCACCCCTCCACTTT. Its translation: CASSLSSPVRYNSPLHF.